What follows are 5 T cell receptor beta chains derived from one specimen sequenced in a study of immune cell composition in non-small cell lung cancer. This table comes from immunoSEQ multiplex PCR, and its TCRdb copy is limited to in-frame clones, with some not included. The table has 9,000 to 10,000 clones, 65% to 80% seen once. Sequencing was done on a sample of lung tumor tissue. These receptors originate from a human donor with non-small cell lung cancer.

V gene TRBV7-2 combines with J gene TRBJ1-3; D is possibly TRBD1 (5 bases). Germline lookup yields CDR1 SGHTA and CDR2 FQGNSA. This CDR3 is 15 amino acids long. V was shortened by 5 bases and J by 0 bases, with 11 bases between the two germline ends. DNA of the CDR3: TGTGCCAGCAGCCCGGGACGGTTCTCTGGAAACACCATATATTTT. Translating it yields CASSPGRFSGNTIYF.

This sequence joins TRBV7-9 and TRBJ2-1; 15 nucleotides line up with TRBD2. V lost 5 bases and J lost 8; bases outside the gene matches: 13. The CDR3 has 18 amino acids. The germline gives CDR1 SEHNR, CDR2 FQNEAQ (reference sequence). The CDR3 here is CASSLRTSGGAFSHEQFF. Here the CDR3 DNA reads TGTGCCAGCAGCCTTCGGACTAGCGGGGGGGCCTTTAGTCATGAGCAGTTCTTC.

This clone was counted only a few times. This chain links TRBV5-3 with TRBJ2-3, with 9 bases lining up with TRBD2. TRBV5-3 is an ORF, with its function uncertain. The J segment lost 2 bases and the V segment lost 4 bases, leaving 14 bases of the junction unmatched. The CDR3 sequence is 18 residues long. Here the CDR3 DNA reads TGTGCCAGAAGCCAAAGGACCGTCCTAGCGGGGATCACAGATACGCAGTATTTT. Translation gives CARSQRTVLAGITDTQYF.

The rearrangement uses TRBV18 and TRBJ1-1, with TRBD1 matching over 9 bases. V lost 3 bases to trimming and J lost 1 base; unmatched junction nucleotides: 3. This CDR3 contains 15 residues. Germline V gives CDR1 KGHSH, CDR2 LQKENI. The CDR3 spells CASSPPTGGNTEAFF. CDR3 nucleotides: TGTGCCAGCTCACCCCCGACAGGGGGGAACACTGAAGCTTTCTTT. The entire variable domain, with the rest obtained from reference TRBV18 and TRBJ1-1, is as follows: NAGVMQNPRHLVRRRGQEARLRCSPMKGHSHVYWYRQLPEEGLKFMVYLQKENIIDESGMPKERFSAEFPKEGPSILRIQQVVRGDSAAYFCASSPPTGGNTEAFFGQGTRLTVV.

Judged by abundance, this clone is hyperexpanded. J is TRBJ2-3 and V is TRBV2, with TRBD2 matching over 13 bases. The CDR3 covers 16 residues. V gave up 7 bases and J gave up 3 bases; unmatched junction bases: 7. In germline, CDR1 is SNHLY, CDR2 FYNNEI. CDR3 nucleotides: TGTGCCAGCACTTCCGGGACTAGCGGGGTTACAGATACGCAGTATTTT. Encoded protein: CASTSGTSGVTDTQYF. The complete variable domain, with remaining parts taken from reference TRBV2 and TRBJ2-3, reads EPEVTQTPSHQVTQMGQEVILRCVPISNHLYFYWYRQILGQKVEFLVSFYNNEISEKSEIFDDQFSVERPDGSNFTLKIRSTKLEDSAMYFCASTSGTSGVTDTQYFGPGTRLTVL.